The text below deals with one TCR beta chain. Antigen: not known. This sample is part of a study of response to subunit inactivated influenza vaccine. Whole-study results and caveats: Seasonal influenza vaccination, on each occasion, was suggested by the authors to recruit few new T cells.

Via MiXCR, TCRdb re-called the RT-PCR reads, giving one row per CDR3 protein. Of 500,000 to 600,000 distinct CDR3 sequences in the sample, more than 15% are singletons; the top ten hold 2.5% to 3.5%. The CDR3 is 13 amino acids. The germline V gene encodes CDR1 SGHNT and CDR2 YYREEE (reference sequence). V was clipped by 5 bases and J by 9 bases, with 12 bases between them. The chain combines TRBV5-4 with TRBJ1-6, with unresolved D. The sample in question was CD4+ T cells sorted from PBMCs, obtained around 2 years after vaccination. This sequence was found in a man aged 45-69 years who received an inactivated influenza vaccine. CDR3 DNA sequence: TGTGCCAGCAGGTACGACGGAACTTCACCCCTCCACTTT. As protein: CASRYDGTSPLHF.